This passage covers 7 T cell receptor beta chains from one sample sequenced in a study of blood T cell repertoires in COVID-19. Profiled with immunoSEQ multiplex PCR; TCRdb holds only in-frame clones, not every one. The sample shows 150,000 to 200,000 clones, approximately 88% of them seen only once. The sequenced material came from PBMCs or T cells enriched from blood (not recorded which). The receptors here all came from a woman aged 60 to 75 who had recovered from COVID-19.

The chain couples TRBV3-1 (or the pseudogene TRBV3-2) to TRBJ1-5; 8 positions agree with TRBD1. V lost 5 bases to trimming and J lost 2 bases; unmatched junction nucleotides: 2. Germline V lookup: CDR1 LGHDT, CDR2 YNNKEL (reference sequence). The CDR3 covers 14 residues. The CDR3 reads CASSWGQGNQPQHF. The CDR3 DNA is TGTGCCAGCAGCTGGGGACAGGGCAATCAGCCCCAGCATTTT.

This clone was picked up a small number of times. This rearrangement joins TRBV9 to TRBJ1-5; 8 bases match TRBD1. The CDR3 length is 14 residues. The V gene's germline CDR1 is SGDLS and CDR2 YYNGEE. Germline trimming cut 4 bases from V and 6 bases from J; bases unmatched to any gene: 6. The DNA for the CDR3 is TGTGCCAGCAGCTTAGGGACAGGAGGTCAGCCCCAGCATTTT. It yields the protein CASSLGTGGQPQHF.

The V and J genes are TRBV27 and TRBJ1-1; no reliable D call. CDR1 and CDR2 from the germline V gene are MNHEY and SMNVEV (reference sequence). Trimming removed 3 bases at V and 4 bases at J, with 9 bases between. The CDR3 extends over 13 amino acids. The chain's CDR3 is CASSFRWSTEAFF. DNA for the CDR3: TGTGCCAGCAGTTTTAGGTGGAGCACTGAAGCTTTCTTT.

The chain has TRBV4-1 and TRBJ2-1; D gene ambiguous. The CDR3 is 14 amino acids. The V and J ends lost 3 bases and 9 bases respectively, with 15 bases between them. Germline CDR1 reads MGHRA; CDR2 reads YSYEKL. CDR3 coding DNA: TGCGCCAGCAGCCAGGTCGGTCTAGAAGGTGAGCAGTTCTTC. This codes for CASSQVGLEGEQFF.

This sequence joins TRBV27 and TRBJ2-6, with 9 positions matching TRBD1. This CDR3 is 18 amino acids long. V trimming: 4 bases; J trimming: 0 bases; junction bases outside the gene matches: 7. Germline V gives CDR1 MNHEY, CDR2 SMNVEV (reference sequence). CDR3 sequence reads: CASSSKQGAGSGANVLTF. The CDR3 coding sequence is TGTGCCAGCAGTTCAAAACAGGGGGCGGGCTCTGGGGCCAACGTCCTGACTTTC.

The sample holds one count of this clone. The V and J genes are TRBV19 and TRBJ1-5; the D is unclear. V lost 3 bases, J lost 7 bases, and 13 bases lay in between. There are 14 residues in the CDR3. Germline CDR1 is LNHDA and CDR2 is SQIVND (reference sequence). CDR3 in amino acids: CASSIRTIGQPQHF. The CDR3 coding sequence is TGTGCCAGTAGTATTAGGACTATAGGACAGCCCCAGCATTTT.

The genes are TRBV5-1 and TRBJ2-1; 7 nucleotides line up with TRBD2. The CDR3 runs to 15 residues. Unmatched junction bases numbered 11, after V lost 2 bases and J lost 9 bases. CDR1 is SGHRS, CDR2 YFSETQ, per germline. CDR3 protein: CASSFAAGDLGEQFF. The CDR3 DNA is TGCGCCAGCAGCTTCGCGGCGGGAGATCTGGGTGAGCAGTTCTTC.